This T cell receptor (beta chain) was captured in a study of T cell clonality in common variable immunodeficiency. Study-wide findings and caveats: CVID subjects had higher TCRbeta clonality than healthy controls, most marked in about a third.

This clone has at least ten counts. What it recognizes is unknown. The CDR3 is cut off 3 residues early in the read; its end comes from the germline J gene. Each donor provided 5 to 8 ml of heparinized whole blood. CDR3 length equals 15 residues. The V and J ends lost 2 bases and 0 bases respectively, with 11 bases between them. Germline CDR1 reads MNHNS; CDR2 reads SASEGT. Using immunoSEQ multiplex PCR, the repertoire was profiled, and TCRdb retains in-frame clones only, with some absent. The sample contains roughly 60,000 clones, none of them singletons. The sequencing sample was made of peripheral blood mononuclear cells. This sequence was found in a person aged 18 to 75 in good health. The chain links TRBV6-1 to TRBJ2-7; D might be TRBD2 (5 bases). The sequenced CDR3 bases are TGTGCCAGCAGTGAAATGATCGGACTCTCCTACGAG. Translated: CASSEMIGLSYE. The entire CDR3 sequence reads CASSEMIGLSYEQYF.